These 5 T cell receptor beta chains originate from one sample sequenced in a study of chemoradiotherapy in HPV16-positive cancers. Data came from immunoSEQ multiplex PCR; TCRdb stores just in-frame clones and leaves some out. The table includes 10,000 to 15,000 clones, 75% to 80% detected once. Sample collection occurred from a patient who underwent chemoradiotherapy. The receptors come from a human donor with HPV-associated anogenital cancer.

DNA for the CDR3: TGTGCCAGCAGCGGACTAGCGGGAAACACCGGGGAGCTGTTTTTT. The encoded protein is CASSGLAGNTGELFF. The gene calls are TRBV11-2 and TRBJ2-2; 12 nucleotides match TRBD2. V trimming: 5 bases; J trimming: 2 bases; junction bases outside the gene matches: 0. CDR1 SGHAT and CDR2 FQNNGV come from the germline V gene. This CDR3 is built from 15 residues.

This clone has more than one count but fewer than ten. The V call is TRBV6-1, the J call TRBJ1-5; 8 bases line up with TRBD1. This CDR3 spans 15 amino acids. Germline CDR1 reads MNHNS; CDR2 reads SASEGT. The V segment lost 2 bases and the J segment 4 bases; nucleotides outside the gene matches: 4. This CDR3 reads CASSEPGQVNQPQHF. The CDR3 DNA is TGTGCCAGCAGTGAACCGGGACAGGTAAATCAGCCCCAGCATTTT.

The gene calls are TRBV9 and TRBJ2-1; 7 nucleotides line up with TRBD1. Germline V lookup: CDR1 SGDLS, CDR2 YYNGEE. CDR3 length: 17 residues. Trimming cost V 4 bases and J 9 bases; bases outside gene matches: 19. The DNA for the CDR3 is TGTGCCAGCAGCCTTACCGGATCGCGACAGGGACAAGGTGAGCAGTTCTTC. This codes for CASSLTGSRQGQGEQFF. Filled out from reference TRBV9 and TRBJ2-1, the complete variable domain reads DSGVTQTPKHLITATGQRVTLRCSPRSGDLSVYWYQQSLDQGLQFLIQYYNGEERAKGNILERFSAQQFPDLHSELNLSSLELGDSALYFCASSLTGSRQGQGEQFFGPGTRLTVL.

Only a few counts were recorded for this clone. The J gene is TRBJ1-2, the V gene TRBV28, with 9 bases lining up with TRBD1. The V gene end was trimmed by 8 bases and the J gene end by 4 bases; junction bases not matched to a gene: 11. The CDR3 runs 15 residues. The V gene's germline CDR1 is MDHEN and CDR2 SYDVKM. CDR3 bases: TGTGCCAGCGTATCAGCGACAGGGGGAGCCTATGGCTACACCTTC. Translating gives CASVSATGGAYGYTF.

This chain connects TRBV6-1 to TRBJ2-5; TRBD1 matches 7 bases. CDR1 and CDR2 from the germline V gene are MNHNS and SASEGT. This CDR3 is 13 amino acids long. The ends lost 5 bases at V and 3 bases at J; junction bases unmatched: 3. The CDR3 bases are TGTGCCAGCAGTCCTGACAGGGAAGAGACCCAGTACTTC. Amino acids: CASSPDREETQYF.